The 20 T cell receptor beta chains presented below share a single source sample, sequenced in a study of beta chain features in type 1 diabetes. Every isolated RNA sample was fully reverse transcribed, so sequencing captured expressed TCRB transcripts. Measured with immunoSEQ multiplex PCR; TCRdb has only the in-frame clones, and not every one. Of roughly 450,000 clones listed, about 10% are singletons. Sequences were obtained from naive CD4+ T cells from blood. The receptors originated from a young woman in good health.

The chain combines TRBV27 with TRBJ2-5, with 13 bases aligning to TRBD2. The CDR3 contains 15 residues. Trimming took 5 bases from V and 2 from J; bases not matched to a gene: 2. Germline V CDR1 and CDR2: MNHEY, SMNVEV (reference sequence). This CDR3 reads CASSVLAGGQETQYF. The DNA for the CDR3 is TGTGCCAGCAGTGTACTAGCGGGGGGGCAAGAGACCCAGTACTTC.

This clone was recorded a few times. Additional DNA sequences in this sample encode the identical CDR3. This rearrangement joins TRBV7-2 to TRBJ2-1, with 10 bases fitting TRBD2. Germline CDR1 SGHTA, CDR2 FQGNSA. V shed 1 base, J shed 4 bases, and the junction held 1 base outside the gene matches. The CDR3 is made up of 15 amino acids. CDR3 bases: TGTGCCAGCAGCTTAGGGACTAGCGGTTACAATGAGCAGTTCTTC. Protein: CASSLGTSGYNEQFF.

This clone was found a few times. The chain recombines TRBV4-3 with TRBJ2-7; no firm D call. Germline V lookup: CDR1 LGHNA, CDR2 YSLEER. V lost 0 bases and J lost 2, with 11 bases in between. The CDR3 loop spans 15 amino acids. CDR3 sequence: CASSQDRALTYEQYF. The CDR3 nucleotides are TGCGCCAGCAGCCAAGATCGGGCTTTAACCTACGAGCAGTACTTC.

V gene TRBV20-1 combines with J gene TRBJ2-7; D is uncertain. CDR1 and CDR2 (germline): DFQATT, SNEGSKA (reference sequence). The CDR3 length is 11 residues. V was trimmed by 4 bases and J by 1 base, leaving 5 bases between them. In DNA, the CDR3 is TGCAGTGCTATGTCATCCTACGAGCAGTACGTC. Its translation is CSAMSSYEQYV.

This clone was seen only a few times. This specimen includes other DNA sequences encoding the same CDR3. This chain uses TRBV29-1 with TRBJ2-5; D is unclear. V shed 6 bases and J shed 3 bases, with 5 bases lying between them. The CDR3 covers 10 residues. Germline V gene lookup returns CDR1 SQVTM and CDR2 ANQGSEA. The CDR3 nucleotides are TGCAGCGTAGGTAAAGAGACCCAGTACTTC. Its translation: CSVGKETQYF.

CDR3 in DNA: TGTGCCAGCAGCTTTAAGAAACTAGCGGGTAACAATGAGCAGTTCTTC. It yields the protein CASSFKKLAGNNEQFF. The rearrangement uses TRBV5-6 and TRBJ2-1; 9 positions match TRBD2. Trimming at V came to 2 bases and at J to 5 bases, leaving 8 bases not matched to a gene. CDR3 length equals 16 residues. CDR1 and CDR2 (germline): SGHDT, YYEEEE.

The DNA of the CDR3 is TGTGCCAGCAGCGTCAACAGGGGCGCGGCTACTACTGGGGCCAACGTCCTGACTTTC. It encodes CASSVNRGAATTGANVLTF. The rearrangement uses TRBV9 and TRBJ2-6; the match to TRBD1 covers 7 bases. The V gene end was trimmed by 2 bases and the J gene end by 2 bases; junction bases not matched to a gene: 13. CDR3 size: 19 residues. CDR1 is SGDLS and CDR2 is YYNGEE in the germline V gene.

The V and J genes are TRBV20-1 and TRBJ2-7; the D gene could be TRBD1 or TRBD2 (5 bases each). The germline CDR1 and CDR2 sequences are DFQATT and SNEGSKA (reference sequence). Trimming removed 3 bases from V and 12 bases from J, with 15 bases in between. The CDR3 totals 11 residues. CDR3 region: CSARLRDRAYV. CDR3 in DNA: TGCAGTGCTAGGCTCCGGGACCGTGCGTACGTC.

This chain links TRBV18 with TRBJ2-1; D not resolved. The V end was cut by 2 bases, the J end by 9 bases, with 14 bases between. This CDR3 region has 14 residues. Germline CDR1 is KGHSH and CDR2 is LQKENI. CDR3 nucleotide sequence: TGTGCCAGCTCACCAGGAAACGGTCCCCTTGAGCAGTTCTTC. Protein product: CASSPGNGPLEQFF.

The genes are TRBV29-1 and TRBJ1-4; no clear D gene. Germline CDR1 and CDR2: SQVTM and ANQGSEA. The CDR3 extends over 12 amino acids. Between the trimmed V and J ends, which lost 4 bases and 3 bases, there was a span of 6 bases. The CDR3 protein is CSVVVSNEKLFF. CDR3 sequence (DNA): TGCAGCGTTGTTGTCTCTAATGAAAAACTGTTTTTT.

This clone was counted between two and nine times. This chain uses TRBV19 with TRBJ2-1, with D perhaps given as TRBD1 or TRBD2 (6 bases each). Trimming left V 0 bases short and J 4 bases short, with 13 bases between. There are 16 residues in the CDR3. CDR1 is LNHDA, CDR2 SQIVND, per germline (reference sequence). The CDR3 spells CASSIDRGQKYNEQFF. CDR3 in DNA: TGTGCCAGTAGTATAGATCGGGGGCAGAAGTACAATGAGCAGTTCTTC.

The chain carries TRBV4-1 and TRBJ2-6, with D uncertain. The germline V gene has CDR1 MGHRA and CDR2 YSYEKL. The ends were cut back, 0 bases at V and 0 bases at J, with 6 bases in the middle. There are 16 residues in the CDR3. The chain's CDR3 is CASSQERLSGANVLTF. The CDR3 DNA reads TGCGCCAGCAGCCAAGAACGACTCTCTGGGGCCAACGTCCTGACTTTC.

The chain joins TRBV6-6 to TRBJ2-5, with D possibly being TRBD1 or TRBD2 (6 bases each). The V and J ends lost 6 bases and 6 bases respectively, with 14 bases between them. CDR1 is MNHNY, CDR2 SVGAGI, per germline (reference sequence). The CDR3 is 13 amino acids. The CDR3 region has the DNA TGTGCCAGCAGGGTAGACGGGGGCCAGACCCAGTACTTC. Encoded protein: CASRVDGGQTQYF.

The chain has TRBV5-1 and TRBJ1-2, with a tentative D call TRBD1 (5 bases). Germline lookup yields CDR1 SGHRS and CDR2 YFSETQ. The CDR3 loop spans 13 amino acids. V was clipped by 4 bases and J by 2 bases, with 9 bases between them. The CDR3 nucleotides are TGCGCCAGCAGCATGACAGCGAACTATGGCTACACCTTC. It codes for CASSMTANYGYTF. The full variable domain, in which reference TRBV5-1 and TRBJ1-2 provide the parts outside the CDR3, is KAGVTQTPRYLIKTRGQQVTLSCSPISGHRSVSWYQQTPGQGLQFLFEYFSETQRNKGNFPGRFSGRQFSNSRSEMNVSTLELGDSALYLCASSMTANYGYTFGSGTRLTVV.

V and J are TRBV18 and TRBJ2-5; D could derive from TRBD1 or TRBD2 (5 bases each). Germline V CDR1 and CDR2: KGHSH, LQKENI. Trimming removed 2 bases from V and 1 base from J, with 8 bases in between. The CDR3 covers 14 residues. The CDR3 here is CASSPTGTQETQYF. The CDR3 DNA reads as TGTGCCAGCTCACCAACCGGGACCCAAGAGACCCAGTACTTC.

The table lists this clone with a few counts. The genes are TRBV14 and TRBJ2-7; D unresolved. The CDR3 is 13 amino acids. Trimming cost V 1 base and J 3 bases, with 7 bases left between them. Germline assignment: CDR1 SGHDN and CDR2 FVKESK. The CDR3 bases are TGTGCCAGCAGCCAAGGGAATGGCTACGAGCAGTACTTC. This translates into CASSQGNGYEQYF.

The chain is built from TRBV29-1 and TRBJ2-1; tentative D call: TRBD2 (5 bases). The CDR3 is 13 residues long. The V gene lost 7 bases and the J gene lost 7 bases, with 17 bases spanning the gap. Germline-derived CDR1 and CDR2 are SQVTM and ANQGSEA. In DNA form, the CDR3 reads TGCAGCGCCGGGATTCGTTCGAGAAATGAGCAGTTCTTC. It translates to CSAGIRSRNEQFF.

This clone was counted between two and nine times. This rearrangement joins TRBV29-1 to TRBJ2-7, with D tentatively TRBD1 (5 bases). Germline CDR1 is SQVTM and CDR2 is ANQGSEA. V dropped 2 bases and J dropped 5 bases, with 7 bases sitting between them. This CDR3 region has 11 residues. For the CDR3, the DNA is TGCAGCGTTGAATTAGGGGACGAGCAGTACTTC. Protein product: CSVELGDEQYF.

This clone was counted a few times. V and J are TRBV7-2 and TRBJ2-2, with D hard to call. This CDR3 is 13 amino acids long. Germline V CDR1 and CDR2: SGHTA, FQGNSA. With 8 bases removed from V and 6 bases from J, the gap between germline ends came to 13 bases. The CDR3 bases are TGTGCCAGCGGTATAGGGAAAGCCGGGGAGCTGTTTTTT. It codes for CASGIGKAGELFF. Combining the CDR3 with reference TRBV7-2 and TRBJ2-2 gives the whole variable domain GAGVSQSPSNKVTEKGKDVELRCDPISGHTALYWYRQSLGQGLEFLIYFQGNSAPDKSGLPSDRFSAERTGGSVSTLTIQRTQQEDSAVYLCASGIGKAGELFFGEGSRLTVL.

This rearrangement joins TRBV7-3 to TRBJ2-3; possibly TRBD2 for D (5 bases). Germline CDR1 is SGHTA and CDR2 is FQGTGA. The V and J ends lost 6 bases and 3 bases respectively, with 10 bases between them. The CDR3 covers 13 residues. The CDR3 DNA reads as TGTGCCAGCAGATTGGACTGGACAGATACGCAGTATTTT. This gives the protein CASRLDWTDTQYF.